Shown below are 19 T cell receptor beta chains from a single sample sequenced in a study of T cells after yellow fever vaccination. TCRdb passed the 5' RACE reads through MiXCR, listing each CDR3 protein once. The sample carries some 560,000 distinct CDR3 sequences, less than 20% recorded once. The source material was PBMCs, sampled 5 to 6 days after the first yellow fever vaccination. The receptors come from a young man who received the YFV17D yellow fever vaccine.

Comments on this clonotype: A clone one base away is much larger, so this may be a read error. The chain links TRBV7-3 to TRBJ2-2; 9 bases match TRBD2. The germline CDR1 and CDR2 sequences are SGHTA and FQGTGA. The CDR3 consists of 15 residues. V lost 2 bases and J lost 5; bases outside the gene matches: 3. Here the CDR3 reads CASSLAGGPTGELFF. The CDR3 nucleotides read TGTGCCAGCAGCTTAGCGGGGGGGCCGACCGGGGAGCTGTTTTTT.

The chain has TRBV9 and TRBJ2-7; weak D call: TRBD2 (6 bases). The germline CDR1 and CDR2 sequences are SGDLS and YYNGEE. CDR3 size: 13 residues. Trimming left V 4 bases short and J 5 bases short, with 13 bases between. DNA of the CDR3: TGTGCCAGCAGCCCTACTAGGGAGGACGAGCAGTACTTC. Translating it yields CASSPTREDEQYF.

The chain couples TRBV5-1 to TRBJ1-1, with TRBD1 as a possible D gene (5 bases). CDR1 and CDR2 (germline): SGHRS, YFSETQ. The V gene lost 3 bases and the J gene lost 1 base, with 13 bases spanning the gap. The CDR3 has 15 residues. The CDR3 loop reads CASSSQGLRNTEAFF. The CDR3 coding sequence is TGCGCCAGCAGCTCCCAGGGACTGAGGAACACTGAAGCTTTCTTT.

There are a few counts of this clonotype. The rearrangement joins TRBV6-1 to TRBJ1-2; TRBD1 matches 7 bases. With V trimmed by 6 bases and J by 2 bases, 9 bases remained unmatched. This CDR3 comprises 15 residues. Germline CDR1 is MNHNS and CDR2 is SASEGT. As DNA, the CDR3 is TGTGCCAGCAGGGAGTACGAGACAGGGAACTATGGCTACACCTTC. It translates to CASREYETGNYGYTF.

This chain joins TRBV20-1 and TRBJ2-3; 7 bases agree with TRBD2. Germline CDR1 reads DFQATT; CDR2 reads SNEGSKA (reference sequence). The CDR3 has 13 amino acids. Germline trimming cut 3 bases from V and 5 bases from J; bases unmatched to any gene: 5. The CDR3 sequence: CSARGRGVDTQYF. DNA for the CDR3: TGCAGTGCTAGGGGACGGGGGGTAGATACGCAGTATTTT.

This clonotype occurred a few times. V usage is TRBV5-1 and J usage is TRBJ1-1; D is unresolved. Germline CDR1 SGHRS, CDR2 YFSETQ. V was pared by 0 bases and J by 0 bases, with 12 bases between. The CDR3 is 16 residues long. The CDR3 coding sequence is TGCGCCAGCAGCTTGGACGGGCCGGGTATGAACACTGAAGCTTTCTTT. Translated, it gives CASSLDGPGMNTEAFF. Complete variable domain (other parts from reference TRBV5-1 and TRBJ1-1): KAGVTQTPRYLIKTRGQQVTLSCSPISGHRSVSWYQQTPGQGLQFLFEYFSETQRNKGNFPGRFSGRQFSNSRSEMNVSTLELGDSALYLCASSLDGPGMNTEAFFGQGTRLTVV.

This clonotype showed up just a few times. The V call is TRBV14, the J call TRBJ2-1; 15 nucleotides line up with TRBD2. CDR1 is SGHDN and CDR2 is FVKESK in the germline V gene. The junction had 6 bases not matched to a gene; V was cut back by 0 bases and J by 3 bases. The CDR3 covers 19 residues. The CDR3 bases are TGTGCCAGCAGCCAAGATCCGGGACTAGCGGGGGGAAACTACAATGAGCAGTTCTTC. As protein: CASSQDPGLAGGNYNEQFF.

This clonotype has only a few counts. The V gene is TRBV30, the J gene TRBJ2-6; no definite D call. The CDR3 runs 13 residues. Germline V gives CDR1 GTSNPN, CDR2 SVGIG (reference sequence). Trimming stripped 0 bases from V and 4 bases from J, with 4 bases between. CDR3 DNA: TGTGCCTGGAGTGTATCAGGGGCCAACGTCCTGACTTTC. Protein product: CAWSVSGANVLTF.

Only a few counts were recorded for this clonotype. The chain couples TRBV10-3 to TRBJ2-1, with 7 bases matching TRBD2. Germline V CDR1 and CDR2: ENHRY, SYGVKD. Unmatched junction bases numbered 16, after V lost 2 bases and J lost 9 bases. This CDR3 is built from 17 residues. The CDR3 DNA reads as TGTGCCATCAGTGAGAAAACCGGGACTACAATCGTCAGTGAGCAGTTCTTC. This gives the protein CAISEKTGTTIVSEQFF.

The chain employs TRBV2 and TRBJ2-3, with D perhaps matching TRBD2 (5 bases). Per the germline V gene, CDR1 is SNHLY and CDR2 is FYNNEI. Trimming stripped 6 bases from V and 6 bases from J, with 16 bases between. The CDR3 has 14 residues. The CDR3 nucleotides read TGTGCCAGCAGGACGACGAGTCGAGGGGATACGCAGTATTTT. Its translation: CASRTTSRGDTQYF.

The chain links TRBV25-1 to TRBJ2-4, with no clear D. This CDR3 is built from 14 residues. The germline CDR1 and CDR2 sequences are MGHDK and SYGVNS. The V end was cut by 5 bases, the J end by 4 bases, with 12 bases between. This CDR3 is CASSPSWGKNIQYF. DNA for the CDR3: TGTGCCAGCAGTCCTTCCTGGGGAAAAAACATTCAGTACTTC. Full variable domain (rest looked up from reference TRBV25-1 and TRBJ2-4): EADIYQTPRYLVIGTGKKITLECSQTMGHDKMYWYQQDPGMELHLIHYSYGVNSTEKGDLSSESTVSRIRTEHFPLTLESARPSHTSQYLCASSPSWGKNIQYFGAGTRLSVL.

The genes are TRBV6-1 and TRBJ1-2; 8 bases match TRBD1. Germline CDR1 is MNHNS and CDR2 is SASEGT. The junction had 6 bases not matched to a gene; V was cut back by 3 bases and J by 0 bases. CDR3 size: 16 residues. The CDR3 spells CASSDGQGSANYGYTF. The CDR3 DNA reads TGTGCCAGCAGTGACGGACAGGGTTCAGCTAACTATGGCTACACCTTC.

The rearrangement joins TRBV29-1 to TRBJ2-6; weak D call: TRBD1 (6 bases). Germline V gives CDR1 SQVTM, CDR2 ANQGSEA. This CDR3 contains 12 residues. The CDR3 DNA follows: TGCGGGGGCAGGTTAGGGGCCAACGTCCTGACTTTC. It specifies CGGRLGANVLTF.

The V and J genes are TRBV9 and TRBJ1-2; no firm D call. The CDR3 totals 14 residues. Germline assignment: CDR1 SGDLS and CDR2 YYNGEE. Trimming took 3 bases from V and 7 from J, leaving 16 bases between them. CDR3 DNA sequence: TGTGCCAGCAGCGGCTTGACGGCGGGTGTTGGCTACACCTTC. Amino acid sequence: CASSGLTAGVGYTF.

This clonotype has just one count. The gene calls are TRBV5-5 and TRBJ2-1, with 10 positions matching TRBD2. The CDR3 length is 16 residues. CDR1 and CDR2 (germline): SGHKS, YYEKEE (reference sequence). The V gene end was trimmed by 0 bases and the J gene end by 9 bases; junction bases not matched to a gene: 9. CDR3 sequence: CASSLEVLAGVSEQFF. The CDR3 nucleotides read TGTGCCAGCAGCTTGGAGGTGCTAGCGGGGGTCAGTGAGCAGTTCTTC.

The chain employs TRBV29-1 and TRBJ2-7; 8 nucleotides agree with TRBD1. The V and J ends lost 3 bases and 2 bases, in that order; junction bases with no gene match: 3. CDR3 length: 13 amino acids. The germline V gene has CDR1 SQVTM and CDR2 ANQGSEA. The chain's CDR3 is CSVDQTGAYEQYV. In nucleotides, the CDR3 is TGCAGCGTTGACCAGACAGGGGCCTACGAGCAGTACGTC.

The chain combines TRBV6-2 or TRBV6-3 with TRBJ1-6; no firm D call. Trimming took 5 bases from V and 8 from J, leaving 13 bases between them. This CDR3 is 14 amino acids long. Germline-derived CDR1 and CDR2 are MNHEY and SVGEGT. The DNA for the CDR3 is TGTGCCAGCAGTGACCGTCCTTGGGATTCACCCCTCCACTTT. This codes for CASSDRPWDSPLHF.

This clonotype was seen a single time. This chain joins TRBV7-9 and TRBJ2-2; D is possibly TRBD2 (5 bases). V shed 6 bases and J shed 4 bases, with 15 bases lying between them. The CDR3 runs to 15 residues. CDR1 is SEHNR, CDR2 FQNEAQ, per germline (reference sequence). CDR3 sequence: CASSQEGVSTGELFF. The DNA for the CDR3 is TGTGCCAGCAGTCAAGAGGGAGTGTCCACCGGGGAGCTGTTTTTT.

This clonotype was detected a few times. The genes are TRBV24-1 and TRBJ2-3; 7 nucleotides agree with TRBD1. This CDR3 spans 15 amino acids. After removal of 4 bases from V and 4 bases from J, the junction contained 7 bases not matched to a gene. The germline V gene encodes CDR1 KGHDR and CDR2 SFDVKD. The CDR3 DNA is TGTGCCACCAGTGACAAGGGGGCAGCTCCAGATACGCAGTATTTT. Translating it yields CATSDKGAAPDTQYF.